This TCR beta chain was captured in a study of T cells after posttransplantation cyclophosphamide. Trimming took 2 bases from V and 8 from J, leaving 7 bases between them. This CDR3 is built from 12 residues. The V gene's germline CDR1 is MNHEY and CDR2 SVGAGI. Assay used: immunoSEQ multiplex PCR; TCRdb lists only in-frame clones, some missing. The repertoire includes tens of thousands of clones, roughly 93% of them detected once, and about 3.1% sits in the top ten. On the day of bone marrow donation, the related graft donor provided peripheral blood. Study-wide points: Recipient CMV seropositivity and CMV reactivation strongly tracked TRB clonality. Later post-transplant blood repertoires were often dominated by donor CD8+ memory clones. TRB overlap between skin or GI tissue T cells and blood was limited.

On this clone: Its antigen is currently unknown.

The sequence derives from a woman aged 25 to 39 in good health and a related stem cell transplant donor. The V call is TRBV6-5, the J call TRBJ2-1, with D perhaps matching TRBD1 (5 bases). The sequencing input was PBMCs. CDR3 coding DNA: TGTGCCAGCAGTTACACAGGCCATGAGCAGTTCTTC. Translation gives CASSYTGHEQFF.